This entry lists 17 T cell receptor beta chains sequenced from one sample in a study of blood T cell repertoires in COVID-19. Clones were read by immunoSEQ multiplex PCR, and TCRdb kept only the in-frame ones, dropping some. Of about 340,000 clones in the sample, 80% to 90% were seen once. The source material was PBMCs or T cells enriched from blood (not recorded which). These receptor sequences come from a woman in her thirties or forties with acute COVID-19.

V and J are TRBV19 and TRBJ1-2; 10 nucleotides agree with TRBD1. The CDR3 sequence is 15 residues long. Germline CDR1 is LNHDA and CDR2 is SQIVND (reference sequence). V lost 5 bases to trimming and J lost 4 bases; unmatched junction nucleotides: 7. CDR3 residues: CASSAGTGEPYGYTF. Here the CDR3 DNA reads TGTGCCAGTAGTGCCGGGACAGGGGAACCCTATGGCTACACCTTC.

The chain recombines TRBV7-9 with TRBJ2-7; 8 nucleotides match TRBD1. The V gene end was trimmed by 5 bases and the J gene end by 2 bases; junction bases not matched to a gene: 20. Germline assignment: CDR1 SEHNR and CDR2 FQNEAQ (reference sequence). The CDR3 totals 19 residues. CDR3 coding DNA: TGTGCCAGCAGCCCGGCCCTCAGGGGGCTAAAGTTGTTAACCTACGAGCAGTACTTC. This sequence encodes CASSPALRGLKLLTYEQYF.

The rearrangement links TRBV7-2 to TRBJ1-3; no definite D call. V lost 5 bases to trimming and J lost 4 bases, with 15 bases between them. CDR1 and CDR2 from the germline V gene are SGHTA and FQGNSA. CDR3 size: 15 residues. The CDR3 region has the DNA TGTGCCAGCAGCCTGGGCCTCGGTTCAGGAAACACCATATATTTT. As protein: CASSLGLGSGNTIYF.

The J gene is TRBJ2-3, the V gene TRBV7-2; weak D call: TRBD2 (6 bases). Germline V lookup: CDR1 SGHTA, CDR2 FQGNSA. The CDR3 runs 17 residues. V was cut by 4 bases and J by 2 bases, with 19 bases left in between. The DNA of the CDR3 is TGTGCCAGCAGCTCGGGACTTTCTTATGCTTACACAGATACGCAGTATTTT. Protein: CASSSGLSYAYTDTQYF. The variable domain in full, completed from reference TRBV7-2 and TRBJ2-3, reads GAGVSQSPSNKVTEKGKDVELRCDPISGHTALYWYRQSLGQGLEFLIYFQGNSAPDKSGLPSDRFSAERTGGSVSTLTIQRTQQEDSAVYLCASSSGLSYAYTDTQYFGPGTRLTVL.

DNA for the CDR3: TGTGCCAGCTCACCACGATCTGGGAGCGGCTACACCTTC. Amino acid sequence: CASSPRSGSGYTF. The chain uses TRBV18 and TRBJ1-2; D is ambiguous. The CDR3 totals 13 residues. The germline gives CDR1 KGHSH, CDR2 LQKENI. Between the trimmed V and J ends, which lost 1 base and 8 bases, there was a span of 11 bases.

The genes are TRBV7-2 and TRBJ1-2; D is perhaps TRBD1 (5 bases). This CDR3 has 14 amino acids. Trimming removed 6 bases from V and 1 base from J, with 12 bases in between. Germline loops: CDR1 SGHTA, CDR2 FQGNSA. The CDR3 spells CASRSGRGNYGYTF. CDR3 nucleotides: TGTGCCAGCAGGTCTGGAAGGGGTAACTATGGCTACACCTTC.

Here the CDR3 reads CASTYVGTGRNQPQHF. The CDR3 DNA sequence: TGTGCCAGCACCTACGTCGGGACAGGGAGGAATCAGCCCCAGCATTTT. This chain links TRBV6-4 with TRBJ1-5; 9 bases map to TRBD1. Germline V gene data show CDR1 as MRHNA and CDR2 as SNTAGT. V lost 7 bases and J lost 4; bases outside the gene matches: 11. This CDR3 is 16 amino acids long.

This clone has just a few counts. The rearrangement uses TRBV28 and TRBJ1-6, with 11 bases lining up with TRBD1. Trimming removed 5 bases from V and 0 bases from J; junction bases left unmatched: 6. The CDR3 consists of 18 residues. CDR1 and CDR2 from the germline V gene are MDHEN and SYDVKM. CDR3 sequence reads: CASSEGQGGSSYNSPLHF. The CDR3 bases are TGTGCCAGCAGTGAGGGACAGGGGGGGAGCTCCTATAATTCACCCCTCCACTTT.

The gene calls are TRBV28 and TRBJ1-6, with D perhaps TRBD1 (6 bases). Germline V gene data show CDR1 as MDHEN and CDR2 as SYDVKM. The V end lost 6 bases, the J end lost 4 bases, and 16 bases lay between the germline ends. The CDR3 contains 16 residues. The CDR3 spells CASRYAQTGYNSPLHF. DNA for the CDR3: TGTGCCAGCAGATATGCCCAAACAGGGTATAATTCACCCCTCCACTTT.

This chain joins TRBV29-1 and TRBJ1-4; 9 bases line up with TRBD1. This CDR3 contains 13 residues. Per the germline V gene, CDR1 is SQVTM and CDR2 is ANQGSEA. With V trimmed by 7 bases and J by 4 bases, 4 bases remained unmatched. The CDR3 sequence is CSASGQGNEKLFF. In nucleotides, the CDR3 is TGCAGCGCCTCGGGACAGGGTAATGAAAAACTGTTTTTT.

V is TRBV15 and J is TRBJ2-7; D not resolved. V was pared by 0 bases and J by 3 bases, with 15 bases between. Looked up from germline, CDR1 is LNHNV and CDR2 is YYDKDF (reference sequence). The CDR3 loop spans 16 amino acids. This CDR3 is CATSRDNLQISYEQYF. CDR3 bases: TGTGCCACCAGCAGAGATAATCTACAGATAAGCTACGAGCAGTACTTC.

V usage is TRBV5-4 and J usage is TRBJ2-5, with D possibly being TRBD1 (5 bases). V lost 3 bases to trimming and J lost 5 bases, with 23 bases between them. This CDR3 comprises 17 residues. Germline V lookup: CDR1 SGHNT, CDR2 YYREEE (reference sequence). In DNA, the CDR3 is TGTGCCAGCAGCTCCGACACAGGCTCTTTACGGTATGAGACCCAGTACTTC. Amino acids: CASSSDTGSLRYETQYF. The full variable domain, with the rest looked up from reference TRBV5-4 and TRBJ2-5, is ETGVTQSPTHLIKTRGQQVTLRCSSQSGHNTVSWYQQALGQGPQFIFQYYREEENGRGNFPPRFSGLQFPNYSSELNVNALELDDSALYLCASSSDTGSLRYETQYFGPGTRLLVL.

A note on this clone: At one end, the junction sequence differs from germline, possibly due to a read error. Written as DNA, the CDR3 is TGCGCCAGCAGCTGGGGACAGGGAGGAACCACCATATATTTT. As protein: CASSWGQGGTTIYF. This sequence joins TRBV5-1 and TRBJ1-3; TRBD1 matches 9 bases. CDR3 length: 14 amino acids. Germline values: CDR1 SGHRS, CDR2 YFSETQ. The full variable domain, in which reference TRBV5-1 and TRBJ1-3 provide the parts outside the CDR3, is KAGVTQTPRYLIKTRGQQVTLSCSPISGHRSVSWYQQTPGQGLQFLFEYFSETQRNKGNFPGRFSGRQFSNSRSEMNVSTLELGDSALYLCASSWGQGGTTIYFGEGSWLTVV.

CDR3 sequence reads: CASSPGQGSYSNQPQHF. The DNA of the CDR3 is TGTGCCAGCAGTCCGGGACAGGGGTCCTATAGCAATCAGCCCCAGCATTTT. V and J are TRBV27 and TRBJ1-5, with 10 nucleotides matching TRBD1. The CDR3 is made up of 17 amino acids. V trimming: 5 bases; J trimming: 0 bases; junction bases outside the gene matches: 7. CDR1 is MNHEY and CDR2 is SMNVEV in the germline V gene (reference sequence).

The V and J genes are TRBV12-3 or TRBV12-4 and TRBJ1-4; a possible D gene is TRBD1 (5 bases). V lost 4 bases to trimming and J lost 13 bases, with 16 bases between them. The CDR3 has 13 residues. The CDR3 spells CASSSLDSATLFF. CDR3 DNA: TGTGCCAGCAGTTCCTTAGACAGTGCGACACTGTTTTTT.

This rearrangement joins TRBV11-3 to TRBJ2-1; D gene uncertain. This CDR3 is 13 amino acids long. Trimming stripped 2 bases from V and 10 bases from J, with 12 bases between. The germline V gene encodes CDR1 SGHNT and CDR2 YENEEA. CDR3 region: CASSLNNVGEQFF. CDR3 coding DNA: TGTGCCAGCAGCTTAAATAACGTGGGCGAGCAGTTCTTC.

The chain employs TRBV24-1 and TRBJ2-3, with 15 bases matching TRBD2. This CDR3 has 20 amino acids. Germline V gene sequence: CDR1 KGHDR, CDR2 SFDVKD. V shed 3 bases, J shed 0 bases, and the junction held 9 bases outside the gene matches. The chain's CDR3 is CATSDPGLAGGGRSTDTQYF. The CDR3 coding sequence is TGTGCCACCAGTGATCCGGGACTAGCGGGAGGAGGTAGGAGCACAGATACGCAGTATTTT.